The present TCR beta chain was sequenced within a study of long-term antiretroviral therapy in people with HIV. Points from the study as a whole: Repertoire dominance by clones expanded before ART was seen at all time points.

The CDR3 is 15 residues long. CDR1 is SGDLS and CDR2 is YYNGEE in the germline V gene. With 4 bases removed from V and 0 bases from J, the gap between germline ends came to 11 bases. This clone occurred a few times. The antigen remains undetermined. Version v3.0 of the immunoSEQ assay ran at survey level. Clones were read by immunoSEQ multiplex PCR, and TCRdb kept only the in-frame ones, dropping some. The sample yields 15,000 to 20,000 clones, about 91% seen once. Sample: unsorted PBMCs, taken 2.3 years before starting antiretroviral therapy. The origin of this receptor is a woman aged 25 to 45 with HIV. V and J are TRBV9 and TRBJ1-5; D unclear. CDR3 in amino acids: CASSTDGYSNQPQHF. In DNA, the CDR3 is TGTGCCAGCAGCACCGACGGATATAGCAATCAGCCCCAGCATTTT.